The 25 T cell receptor beta chains presented below share a single source sample, sequenced in a study of cytomegalovirus exposure and HLA in healthy donors. The table came from immunoSEQ multiplex PCR; TCRdb's copy has only in-frame clones and leaves some out. Of some 150,000 clones in the sample, 90% were seen once. Sequenced sample: PBMCs. Source of these receptors: a woman in her 30s in good health and CMV-seropositive.

V is TRBV2 and J is TRBJ2-5; 7 nucleotides align to TRBD1. V gave up 5 bases and J gave up 4 bases; unmatched junction bases: 7. This CDR3 has 14 amino acids. Germline CDR1 is SNHLY and CDR2 is FYNNEI. The CDR3 DNA follows: TGTGCCAGCAGTAGACAGGGCTCAGGAGAGACCCAGTACTTC. Its protein product is CASSRQGSGETQYF. The full variable domain, completed using reference TRBV2 and TRBJ2-5, is EPEVTQTPSHQVTQMGQEVILRCVPISNHLYFYWYRQILGQKVEFLVSFYNNEISEKSEIFDDQFSVERPDGSNFTLKIRSTKLEDSAMYFCASSRQGSGETQYFGPGTRLLVL.

V and J are TRBV28 and TRBJ1-5, with D hard to call. V gave up 3 bases and J gave up 4 bases, with 4 bases separating them. The germline V gene has CDR1 MDHEN and CDR2 SYDVKM. The CDR3 extends over 12 amino acids. This CDR3 reads CASSFFNQPQHF. CDR3 in DNA: TGTGCCAGCAGTTTCTTTAATCAGCCCCAGCATTTT.

This clone was counted once. V and J are TRBV6-5 and TRBJ2-2, with D maybe TRBD1 (6 bases). Deletions cut 5 bases from V and 7 bases from J, with 8 bases between. Germline lookup yields CDR1 MNHEY and CDR2 SVGAGI. CDR3 length: 12 amino acids. The CDR3 DNA reads TGTGCCAGCAGTACAGGGATCGGGGAGCTGTTTTTT. Amino acids: CASSTGIGELFF.

The chain employs TRBV2 and TRBJ2-7, with 8 bases matching TRBD1. V shed 7 bases, J shed 7 bases, and the junction held 15 bases outside the gene matches. This CDR3 has 15 residues. Germline values: CDR1 SNHLY, CDR2 FYNNEI. CDR3 amino acids: CASTQMGQDASEQYF. DNA of the CDR3: TGTGCCAGCACCCAGATGGGACAGGATGCCTCTGAGCAGTACTTC.

This chain joins TRBV2 and TRBJ1-1; D is unresolved. The ends were cut back, 7 bases at V and 2 bases at J, with 11 bases in the middle. The CDR3 covers 13 residues. CDR1 is SNHLY and CDR2 is FYNNEI in the germline V gene. CDR3 bases: TGTGCCAGCACCGAGGGCAGTAACACTGAAGCTTTCTTT. It encodes CASTEGSNTEAFF.

The genes are TRBV5-1 and TRBJ1-1, with D tentatively TRBD1 (5 bases). Looked up from germline, CDR1 is SGHRS and CDR2 is YFSETQ. The CDR3 is made up of 14 amino acids. Trimming cost V 2 bases and J 0 bases, with 8 bases left between them. CDR3 loop: CASSLDSLNTEAFF. The CDR3 DNA is TGCGCCAGCAGCTTAGACAGCTTGAACACTGAAGCTTTCTTT.

The chain is built from TRBV7-2 and TRBJ2-7, with 8 bases lining up with TRBD2. The CDR3 is made up of 15 amino acids. Per germline, CDR1 SGHTA and CDR2 FQGNSA. Trimming cost V 2 bases and J 7 bases; bases outside gene matches: 10. The CDR3 is CASSLTPGTSGEQYF. CDR3 DNA: TGTGCCAGCAGCTTAACCCCAGGTACTAGCGGAGAGCAGTACTTC. Full variable domain (rest looked up from reference TRBV7-2 and TRBJ2-7): GAGVSQSPSNKVTEKGKDVELRCDPISGHTALYWYRQSLGQGLEFLIYFQGNSAPDKSGLPSDRFSAERTGGSVSTLTIQRTQQEDSAVYLCASSLTPGTSGEQYFGPGTRLTVT.

The chain recombines TRBV10-2 with TRBJ2-7, with 12 bases lining up with TRBD1. The CDR3 loop spans 15 amino acids. CDR1 and CDR2 (germline): WSHSY, SAAADI. V lost 7 bases to trimming and J lost 4 bases; unmatched junction nucleotides: 8. The CDR3 loop is CASNLGQGASYEQYF. Written as DNA, the CDR3 is TGCGCCAGCAACCTGGGACAGGGGGCTTCGTACGAGCAGTACTTC.

The chain has TRBV15 and TRBJ2-3, with 8 positions matching TRBD2. The CDR3 consists of 16 residues. Trimming cost V 0 bases and J 4 bases; bases outside gene matches: 6. Germline values: CDR1 LNHNV, CDR2 YYDKDF (reference sequence). The CDR3 loop is CATSREGRGGADTQYF. The CDR3 DNA reads TGTGCCACCAGCAGAGAAGGCCGGGGGGGTGCAGATACGCAGTATTTT.

The rearrangement uses TRBV19 and TRBJ2-7, with 9 nucleotides matching TRBD1. V shed 3 bases, J shed 3 bases, and the junction held 0 bases outside the gene matches. The CDR3 length is 13 residues. CDR1 is LNHDA and CDR2 is SQIVND in the germline V gene (reference sequence). CDR3 nucleotide sequence: TGTGCCAGTAGTATGACAGGGGGCTACGAGCAGTACTTC. Translating gives CASSMTGGYEQYF.

This chain connects TRBV19 to TRBJ2-7, with TRBD2 matching 7 bases. J gave up 4 bases and V 5 bases, and 5 bases lay outside the gene matches. There are 13 residues in the CDR3. CDR1 and CDR2 (germline): LNHDA, SQIVND (reference sequence). In nucleotides, the CDR3 is TGTGCCAGTAGTTATGGGCGGGGGTACGAGCAGTACTTC. Amino acid sequence: CASSYGRGYEQYF.

The CDR3 spells CASSAGQGAIWGNEQFF. The DNA of the CDR3 is TGTGCCAGCAGTGCGGGACAGGGGGCGATTTGGGGGAATGAGCAGTTCTTC. This sequence joins TRBV28 and TRBJ2-1, with TRBD1 matching 12 bases. CDR1 and CDR2 (germline): MDHEN, SYDVKM. The junction had 12 bases not matched to a gene; V was cut back by 5 bases and J by 7 bases. CDR3 size: 17 residues.

This chain joins TRBV11-2 and TRBJ1-1, with D uncertain. The CDR3 sequence is 15 residues long. The ends were cut back, 1 base at V and 2 bases at J, with 11 bases in the middle. Germline V CDR1 and CDR2: SGHAT, FQNNGV. CDR3 sequence reads: CASSLVSLSNTEAFF. The CDR3 coding sequence is TGTGCCAGCAGCTTAGTTAGCTTATCCAACACTGAAGCTTTCTTT.

This sequence joins TRBV4-2 and TRBJ2-7, with 10 bases that match TRBD2. The CDR3 consists of 16 residues. The ends lost 0 bases at V and 7 bases at J; junction bases unmatched: 9. The germline V gene encodes CDR1 LGHNA and CDR2 YNFKEQ. The CDR3 DNA reads TGTGCCAGCAGCCAAGAAGCGGGGGGGCCCCGTCGGGAGCAGTACTTC. Encoded protein: CASSQEAGGPRREQYF.

The V and J genes are TRBV5-6 and TRBJ1-5; tentatively, D is TRBD1 (5 bases). CDR3 length equals 16 residues. V gave up 2 bases and J gave up 2 bases, with 14 bases separating them. Germline assignment: CDR1 SGHDT and CDR2 YYEEEE. The CDR3: CASSFGYGQGNQPQHF. Here the CDR3 DNA reads TGTGCCAGCAGCTTCGGATACGGACAAGGCAATCAGCCCCAGCATTTT.

This clone was counted a few times. The rearrangement uses TRBV19 and TRBJ2-3, with D maybe TRBD2 (6 bases). Germline assignment: CDR1 LNHDA and CDR2 SQIVND (reference sequence). The CDR3 is 14 amino acids. V dropped 5 bases and J dropped 1 base, with 10 bases sitting between them. The CDR3 loop is CASSFPGGTDTQYF. Written as DNA, the CDR3 is TGTGCCAGTAGTTTTCCGGGGGGCACAGATACGCAGTATTTT.

The rearrangement joins TRBV2 to TRBJ2-7, with 10 nucleotides matching TRBD1. Germline V gene sequence: CDR1 SNHLY, CDR2 FYNNEI. The CDR3 has 16 amino acids. J was trimmed by 1 base and V by 3 bases; bases with no gene match: 6. CDR3 amino acids: CASSDPRDRGSYEQYF. The CDR3 nucleotides read TGTGCCAGCAGTGATCCCCGGGACAGGGGTTCCTACGAGCAGTACTTC.

The chain uses TRBV5-1 and TRBJ1-6, with D perhaps matching TRBD1 (5 bases). This CDR3 has 15 residues. The germline CDR1 and CDR2 sequences are SGHRS and YFSETQ. Trimming stripped 4 bases from V and 0 bases from J, with 8 bases between. CDR3 protein: CASSADSSYNSPLHF. The CDR3, as DNA: TGCGCCAGCAGCGCCGACAGCTCCTATAATTCACCCCTCCACTTT.

This chain joins TRBV4-1 and TRBJ2-2; TRBD1 matches at 7 bases. Per germline, CDR1 MGHRA and CDR2 YSYEKL. The junction had 22 bases not matched to a gene; V was cut back by 5 bases and J by 1 base. There are 21 residues in the CDR3. The CDR3 spells CASSESPLWRQGPKNTGELFF. DNA of the CDR3: TGCGCCAGCAGCGAATCCCCCCTGTGGCGACAGGGTCCCAAGAACACCGGGGAGCTGTTTTTT.

V usage is TRBV19 and J usage is TRBJ2-1; the match to TRBD1 covers 8 bases. This CDR3 region has 13 residues. CDR1 and CDR2 (germline): LNHDA, SQIVND (reference sequence). V lost 5 bases to trimming and J lost 12 bases; unmatched junction nucleotides: 9. The chain's CDR3 is CASSAHQTGAQFF. The DNA of the CDR3 is TGTGCCAGTAGTGCACACCAGACAGGGGCGCAGTTCTTC.

In its sample, this clone was seen once. The J gene is TRBJ1-4, the V gene TRBV4-2; 10 nucleotides line up with TRBD1. The V segment lost 2 bases and the J segment 5 bases; nucleotides outside the gene matches: 5. This CDR3 is 16 amino acids long. Germline V gene data show CDR1 as LGHNA and CDR2 as YNFKEQ. The CDR3 nucleotides are TGTGCCAGCAGCCAATCCTGGGGACAGGGGAATGAAAAACTGTTTTTT. Protein product: CASSQSWGQGNEKLFF.

This clone was seen just once. This chain links TRBV7-3 with TRBJ2-3; 8 nucleotides align to TRBD2. CDR3 length: 15 residues. Trimming took 2 bases from V and 0 from J; bases not matched to a gene: 1. CDR1 SGHTA and CDR2 FQGTGA come from the germline V gene. The CDR3 loop reads CASSLGGRSTDTQYF. The CDR3 DNA follows: TGTGCCAGCAGCTTAGGCGGGAGGAGCACAGATACGCAGTATTTT.

The V gene is TRBV7-9, the J gene TRBJ1-6, with a tentative D call TRBD1 (5 bases). The germline V and J ends were trimmed by 5 bases and 5 bases, with 19 bases remaining between them. Germline V gene data show CDR1 as SEHNR and CDR2 as FQNEAQ (reference sequence). The CDR3 totals 17 residues. CDR3 in DNA: TGTGCCAGCAGCCCCGCTGATTGGGGCCTTGATAATTCACCCCTCCACTTT. Its translation: CASSPADWGLDNSPLHF.

The chain employs TRBV27 and TRBJ2-7, with 8 bases that match TRBD1. In germline, CDR1 is MNHEY, CDR2 SMNVEV (reference sequence). This CDR3 comprises 13 residues. V dropped 6 bases and J dropped 5; count of bases not matched to a gene: 6. CDR3 amino acids: CASRKTGVHEQYF. For the CDR3, the DNA is TGTGCCAGCAGGAAGACAGGGGTCCACGAGCAGTACTTC.

The V and J genes are TRBV12-2 and TRBJ2-7; TRBD2, the table's D call, lacks a check against the DNA. TRBV12-2 is termed a pseudogene. The CDR3 totals 18 residues. CDR3 sequence: CASRFLWGYSGRDYEQYF. The CDR3 bases are TGTGCAAGTCGCTTTTTGTGGGGTTATAGCGGGAGGGACTACGAGCAGTACTTC.